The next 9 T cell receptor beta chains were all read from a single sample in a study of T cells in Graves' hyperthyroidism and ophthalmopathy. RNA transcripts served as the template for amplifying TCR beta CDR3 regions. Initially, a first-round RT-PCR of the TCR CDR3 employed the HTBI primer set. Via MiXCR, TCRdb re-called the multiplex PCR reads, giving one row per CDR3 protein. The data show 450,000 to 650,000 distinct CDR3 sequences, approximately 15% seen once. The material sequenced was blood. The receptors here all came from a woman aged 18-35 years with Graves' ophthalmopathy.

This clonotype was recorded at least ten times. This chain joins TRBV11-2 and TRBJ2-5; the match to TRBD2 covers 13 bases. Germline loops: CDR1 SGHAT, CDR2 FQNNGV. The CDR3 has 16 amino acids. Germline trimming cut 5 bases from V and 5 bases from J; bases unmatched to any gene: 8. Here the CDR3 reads CASSLWTSGSRETQYF. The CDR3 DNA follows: TGTGCCAGCAGCCTTTGGACTAGCGGGAGTAGGGAGACCCAGTACTTC.

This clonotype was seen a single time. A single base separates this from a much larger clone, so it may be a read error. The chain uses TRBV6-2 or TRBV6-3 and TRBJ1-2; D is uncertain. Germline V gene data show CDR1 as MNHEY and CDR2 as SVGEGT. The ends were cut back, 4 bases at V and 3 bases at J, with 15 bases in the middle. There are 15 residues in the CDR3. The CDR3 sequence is CASSLGSSGYYGYTF. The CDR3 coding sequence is TGTGCCAGCAGTTTAGGGAGCTCTGGCTACTATGGCTACACCTTC.

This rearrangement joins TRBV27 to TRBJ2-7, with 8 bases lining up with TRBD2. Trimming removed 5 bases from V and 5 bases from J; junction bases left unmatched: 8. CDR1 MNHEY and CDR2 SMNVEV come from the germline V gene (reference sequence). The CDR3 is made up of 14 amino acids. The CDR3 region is CASSLGTSYNEQYF. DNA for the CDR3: TGTGCCAGCAGTCTCGGGACTAGTTATAACGAGCAGTACTTC.

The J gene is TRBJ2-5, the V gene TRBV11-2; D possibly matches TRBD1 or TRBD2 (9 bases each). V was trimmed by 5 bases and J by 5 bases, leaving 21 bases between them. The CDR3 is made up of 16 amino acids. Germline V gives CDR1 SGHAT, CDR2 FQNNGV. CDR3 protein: CASSRGGDRVGETQYF. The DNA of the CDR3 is TGTGCCAGCAGCCGCGGGGGGGACAGGGTGGGTGAGACCCAGTACTTC.

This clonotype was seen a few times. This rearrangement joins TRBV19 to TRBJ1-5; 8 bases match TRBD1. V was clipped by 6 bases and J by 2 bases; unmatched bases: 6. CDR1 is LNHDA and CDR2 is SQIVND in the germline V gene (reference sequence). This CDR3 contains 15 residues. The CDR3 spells CASSHRGGRNQPQHF. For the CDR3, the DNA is TGTGCCAGTAGCCACAGGGGGGGTCGCAATCAGCCCCAGCATTTT.

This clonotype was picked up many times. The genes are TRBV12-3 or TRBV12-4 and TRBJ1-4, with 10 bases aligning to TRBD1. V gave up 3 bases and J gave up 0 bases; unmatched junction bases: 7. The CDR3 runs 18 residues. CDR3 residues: CASSFGQGVLATNEKLFF. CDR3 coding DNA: TGTGCCAGCAGTTTCGGACAGGGGGTTTTAGCAACTAATGAAAAACTGTTTTTT.

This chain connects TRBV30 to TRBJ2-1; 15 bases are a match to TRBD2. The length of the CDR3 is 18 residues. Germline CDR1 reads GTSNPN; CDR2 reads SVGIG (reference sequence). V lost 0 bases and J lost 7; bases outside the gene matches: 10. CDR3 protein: CAWSVWVAGTSGRNEQFF. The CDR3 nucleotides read TGTGCCTGGAGTGTATGGGTCGCGGGGACTAGCGGGAGGAATGAGCAGTTCTTC. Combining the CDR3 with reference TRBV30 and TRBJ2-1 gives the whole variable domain SQTIHQWPATLVQPVGSPLSLECTVEGTSNPNLYWYRQAAGRGLQLLFYSVGIGQISSEVPQNLSASRPQDRQFILSSKKLLLSDSGFYLCAWSVWVAGTSGRNEQFFGPGTRLTVL.

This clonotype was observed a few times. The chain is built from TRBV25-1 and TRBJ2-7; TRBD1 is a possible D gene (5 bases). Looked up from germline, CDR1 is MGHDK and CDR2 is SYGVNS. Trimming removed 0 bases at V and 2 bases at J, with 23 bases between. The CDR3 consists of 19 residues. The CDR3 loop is CASSEYPHQGNQHPYEQYF. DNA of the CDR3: TGTGCCAGCAGTGAATACCCCCACCAGGGTAACCAGCACCCCTACGAGCAGTACTTC.

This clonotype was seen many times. The CDR3 is CASSFETRSGANVLTF. CDR3 DNA sequence: TGTGCCAGCAGCTTTGAGACCCGCTCTGGGGCCAACGTCCTGACTTTC. This chain uses TRBV11-3 with TRBJ2-6; D gene unclear. The CDR3 has 16 residues. Germline CDR1 reads SGHNT; CDR2 reads YENEEA. The germline V and J ends were trimmed by 3 bases and 0 bases, with 9 bases remaining between them.